This TCR beta chain is drawn from a study of T-cell reconstitution after alpha-beta-depleted transplantation in children. CDR1 and CDR2 from the germline V gene are SQVTM and ANQGSEA. With V trimmed by 1 base and J by 7 bases, 9 bases remained unmatched. The CDR3 is made up of 15 amino acids. The sample holds many counts of this clonotype. For TCRbeta, the library was prepared with unique molecular identifiers. TCRdb used MiXCR to reprocess the PCR reads, holding one entry per CDR3 protein. The table records 40,000 to 60,000 distinct CDR3 sequences, about a tenth of them present only once. The chain combines TRBV29-1 with TRBJ2-1; 8 positions agree with TRBD2. This sequence was found in a male patient between 2 and 15 years old who had a stem cell transplant for chronic granulomatous disease, so the T cells may come from the graft donor. The sample consisted of PBMCs, mostly from graft donor cells, taken 60 days after TCRalphabeta/CD19-depleted stem cell transplant. In nucleotides, the CDR3 is TGCAGCGTTGAAGTCGGAGCGGGAGTGAAGAATGAGCAGTTCTTC. This translates into CSVEVGAGVKNEQFF.